This T cell receptor beta chain was sequenced in a study of cytomegalovirus exposure and HLA in healthy donors. In the study overall: An earlier analysis found 120 million or so unique TCR beta sequences from about 190 million T cells.

Comments on this clone: Antigen unknown.

The V end was cut by 3 bases, the J end by 0 bases, with 6 bases between. The CDR3 runs to 14 residues. Per germline, CDR1 MDHEN and CDR2 SYDVKM. Study conclusions and caveats: Later analysis identified a missense DCLRE1C variant that was linked to TCR beta V- and J-gene trimming. TRBV6-2, TRBV6-3 and some other V segments were unresolvable in 87-base-pair reads.

The study ran its PCR with 60 Vbeta and 13 Jbeta primers. Sequencing used immunoSEQ multiplex PCR; TCRdb keeps in-frame clones, though not all of them. The top ten hold roughly 4.9% of the sample, which has roughly 100,000 clones, 60% to 85% seen once. The chain recombines TRBV28 with TRBJ1-3, with D hard to call. The clonotype was recovered from a female donor in good health and CMV-seropositive. The specimen sequenced was PBMCs. The CDR3 here is CASSFRGSGNTIYF. CDR3 nucleotides: TGTGCCAGCAGTTTCCGGGGCTCTGGAAACACCATATATTTT.